A single sample is the source of the 15 T cell receptor beta chains below, sequenced in a study of blood T cells in healthy people across ages. Together with a sample-barcoded 5' primer, a J-beta primer mix was included in a second PCR lasting about 7 to 11 cycles. Via MiXCR, TCRdb re-called the 5' RACE reads, giving one row per CDR3 protein. Of around 800,000 distinct CDR3 sequences detected, about 42% appear once; the ten largest clones hold approximately 19%. Sequencing was carried out using blood. The origin of the receptors is a man in his 60s in good health.

V is TRBV4-3 and J is TRBJ1-2; possibly TRBD1 for D (5 bases). This CDR3 has 12 residues. Looked up from germline, CDR1 is LGHNA and CDR2 is YSLEER. Trimming left V 0 bases short and J 10 bases short, with 9 bases between. The CDR3 reads CASSQEAGLYTF. The CDR3 coding sequence is TGCGCCAGCAGCCAAGAGGCAGGGCTCTACACCTTC.

This clonotype was observed a few times. The V gene is TRBV9, the J gene TRBJ2-1; 7 bases fit TRBD1. J was trimmed by 7 bases and V by 0 bases; bases with no gene match: 10. CDR3 length equals 16 residues. Per the germline V gene, CDR1 is SGDLS and CDR2 is YYNGEE. The CDR3 sequence: CASSVGGQGERNEQFF. The CDR3 bases are TGTGCCAGCAGCGTAGGAGGGCAGGGGGAAAGAAATGAGCAGTTCTTC.

The J gene is TRBJ2-1, the V gene TRBV28, with 9 bases identical to TRBD1. The CDR3 is made up of 16 amino acids. V trimming: 6 bases; J trimming: 10 bases; junction bases outside the gene matches: 16. Germline-derived CDR1 and CDR2 are MDHEN and SYDVKM. CDR3 nucleotides: TGTGCCAGCAGAGCACAGGGGGCTCGGAGCTCCTACGAGCAGTTCTTC. This translates into CASRAQGARSSYEQFF.

The gene calls are TRBV9 and TRBJ1-1; a weak D match, TRBD1 (5 bases). The CDR3 extends over 13 amino acids. The V gene lost 0 bases and the J gene lost 6 bases, with 9 bases spanning the gap. The germline CDR1 and CDR2 sequences are SGDLS and YYNGEE. CDR3 nucleotides: TGTGCCAGCAGCGTAGCCCAGGGATCTGAAGCTTTCTTT. This gives the protein CASSVAQGSEAFF.

This chain uses TRBV12-3 or TRBV12-4 with TRBJ2-2, with 9 bases aligning to TRBD2. The CDR3 totals 15 residues. The V segment lost 5 bases and the J segment 8 bases; nucleotides outside the gene matches: 9. The CDR3 DNA reads as TGTGCCAGCAGTCTTAGCGGGGGTCTCACTGGGGAGCTGTTTTTT. Translated: CASSLSGGLTGELFF.

J is TRBJ2-3 and V is TRBV12-3 or TRBV12-4; no definite D call. The CDR3 is 9 amino acids. Trimming pared 5 bases from V and 13 bases from J, leaving 7 bases between. This CDR3 reads CASSPGEYF. Written as DNA, the CDR3 is TGTGCCAGCAGTCCTGGGGAGTATTTT.

The V call is TRBV20-1, the J call TRBJ2-1; D is unclear. Germline CDR1 DFQATT, CDR2 SNEGSKA (reference sequence). The CDR3 consists of 15 residues. Trimming removed 3 bases from V and 7 bases from J, with 19 bases in between. CDR3 sequence (DNA): TGCAGTGCTAGGTCGGCGGCGCCATGGGGAAATGAGCAGTTCTTC. It encodes CSARSAAPWGNEQFF.

This clonotype has more than one count but fewer than ten. V usage is TRBV20-1 and J usage is TRBJ2-7, with D hard to call. The CDR3 length is 13 residues. Trimming removed 1 base at V and 0 bases at J, with 7 bases between. Germline CDR1 DFQATT, CDR2 SNEGSKA (reference sequence). Here the CDR3 reads CSARVPSSYEQYF. CDR3 bases: TGCAGTGCTAGAGTTCCCAGCTCCTACGAGCAGTACTTC.

V and J are TRBV7-2 and TRBJ2-5; D is unresolved. The closer fit of TRBJ2-7 to the DNA end suggests the J call may be wrong. Germline V gene sequence: CDR1 SGHTA, CDR2 FQGNSA. The CDR3 sequence is 14 residues long. The CDR3 loop reads CASSRDPLNYEQYF. The DNA for the CDR3 is TGTGCCAGCAGCAGAGACCCACTTAACTACGAGCAGTACTTC.

A few counts support this clonotype. A clone one base away is much larger, so this may be a read error. V gene TRBV6-6 combines with J gene TRBJ1-2; D unclear. The CDR3 length is 14 residues. CDR1 is MNHNY and CDR2 is SVGAGI in the germline V gene (reference sequence). The DNA for the CDR3 is TGTGCCAGCACCCAGGACGGAACTAACTATGACTACACCTTC. Amino acid sequence: CASTQDGTNYDYTF.

This clonotype has just one count. The CDR3 loop is CASSYRGGARQGTQYF. The CDR3 nucleotides read TGTGCCAGCAGTTACCGCGGGGGGGCTCGGCAGGGGACCCAGTACTTC. The gene calls are TRBV6-2 or TRBV6-3 and TRBJ2-7; 9 bases fit TRBD2. The DNA matches TRBJ2-5 better at its end, which makes the J call doubtful. CDR1 MNHEY and CDR2 SVGEGT come from the germline V gene. The CDR3 runs 16 residues.

The V and J genes are TRBV9 and TRBJ2-3, with D possibly being TRBD1 or TRBD2 (5 bases each). The germline V and J ends were trimmed by 4 bases and 9 bases, with 18 bases remaining between them. Germline V lookup: CDR1 SGDLS, CDR2 YYNGEE. The CDR3 is 14 residues long. CDR3 nucleotides: TGTGCCAGCAGCCCCGGGACCACCGCCGCGACGCAGTATTTT. As protein: CASSPGTTAATQYF.

The rearrangement uses TRBV14 and TRBJ1-1, with unresolved D. Trimming pared 0 bases from V and 2 bases from J, leaving 7 bases between. Germline CDR1 reads SGHDN; CDR2 reads FVKESK. The CDR3 totals 14 residues. DNA of the CDR3: TGTGCCAGCAGCCAAGACTTGATCAACACTGAAGCTTTCTTT. Translation: CASSQDLINTEAFF.

To note about this clonotype: At one end, the junction sequence differs from germline, possibly due to a read error. The rearrangement uses TRBV30 and TRBJ2-7, with TRBD2 as a possible D gene (6 bases). This CDR3 has 11 amino acids. Germline V gene sequence: CDR1 GTSNPN, CDR2 SVGIG (reference sequence). Written as DNA, the CDR3 is TGTGCCGGGAGTGTACGGGGAGGGCAGTACTTC. It specifies CAGSVRGGQYF.

The gene calls are TRBV9 and TRBJ1-6; maybe TRBD1 (5 bases). Germline V lookup: CDR1 SGDLS, CDR2 YYNGEE. Trimming removed 1 base from V and 3 bases from J, with 11 bases in between. CDR3 size: 16 residues. CDR3 DNA: TGTGCCAGCAGCGTAAGCGGGACGGGCTATAATTCACCCCTCCACTTT. The encoded protein is CASSVSGTGYNSPLHF.